This T cell receptor beta chain is from a study of blood T cell repertoires in COVID-19. Background on the study: Sources were T cells, B-cell-depleted T cells, or PBMCs; the material itself was cDNA or gDNA.

This clone was seen just once. CDR3 length equals 15 residues. Germline assignment: CDR1 SNHLY and CDR2 FYNNEI. With 6 bases clipped from V and 2 bases from J, the junction kept 8 bases outside the gene matches. The Seattle site enrolled patients during active infection and followed them longitudinally. Per the original methods: Amplifying reference gene primers gave estimates of nucleated cell counts. The protocol was immunoSEQ multiplex PCR, while the TCRdb copy is restricted to in-frame clones and leaves out a portion. V and J calls plus clone size are reproduced from that table; the DNA served to infer D and trimming. This table has 62,000 or so clones, around four fifths appearing once.

The receptor was isolated from a man between 60 and 70 years old with COVID-19, enrolled during active disease. The chain links TRBV2 to TRBJ2-3, with 7 positions matching TRBD2. Source material: peripheral blood. The CDR3 DNA follows: TGTGCCAGCAGCAGACTAGCCACTAACACAGATACGCAGTATTTT. It yields the protein CASSRLATNTDTQYF.